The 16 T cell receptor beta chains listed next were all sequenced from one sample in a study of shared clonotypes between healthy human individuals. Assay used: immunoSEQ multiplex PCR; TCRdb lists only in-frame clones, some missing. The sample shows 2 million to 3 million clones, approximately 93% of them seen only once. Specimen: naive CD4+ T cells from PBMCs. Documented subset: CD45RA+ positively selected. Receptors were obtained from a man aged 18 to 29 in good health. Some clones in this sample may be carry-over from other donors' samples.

DNA for the CDR3: TGTGCCAGCAGTGAATCCATACGCTACGAGCAGTACTTC. Its translation is CASSESIRYEQYF. The V and J genes are TRBV6-1 and TRBJ2-7; unclear D gene. V lost 2 bases to trimming and J lost 3 bases, with 8 bases between them. The CDR3 is 13 residues long. Germline-derived CDR1 and CDR2 are MNHNS and SASEGT.

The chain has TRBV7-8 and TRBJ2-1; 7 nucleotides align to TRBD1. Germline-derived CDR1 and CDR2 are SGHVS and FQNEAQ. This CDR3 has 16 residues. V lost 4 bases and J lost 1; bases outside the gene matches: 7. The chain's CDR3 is CASSSRRQGSYNEQFF. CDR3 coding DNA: TGTGCCAGCAGCTCCCGTCGACAGGGATCCTACAATGAGCAGTTCTTC. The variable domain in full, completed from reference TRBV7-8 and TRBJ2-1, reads GAGVSQSPRYKVAKRGQDVALRCDPISGHVSLFWYQQALGQGPEFLTYFQNEAQLDKSGLPSDRFFAERPEGSVSTLKIQRTQQEDSAVYLCASSSRRQGSYNEQFFGPGTRLTVL.

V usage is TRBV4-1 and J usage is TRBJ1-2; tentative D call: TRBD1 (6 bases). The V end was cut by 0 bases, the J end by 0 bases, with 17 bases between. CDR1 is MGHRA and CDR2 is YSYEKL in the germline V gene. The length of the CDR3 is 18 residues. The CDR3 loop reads CASSQEGAGRMTNYGYTF. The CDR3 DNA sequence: TGCGCCAGCAGCCAAGAGGGGGCAGGGCGGATGACTAACTATGGCTACACCTTC.

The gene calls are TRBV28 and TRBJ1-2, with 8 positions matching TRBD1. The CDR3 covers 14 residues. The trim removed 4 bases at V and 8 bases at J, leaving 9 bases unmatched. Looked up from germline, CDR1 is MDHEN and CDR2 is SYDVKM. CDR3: CASSSRTGIFGYTF. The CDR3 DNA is TGTGCCAGCAGTTCCCGGACAGGGATATTCGGCTACACCTTC.

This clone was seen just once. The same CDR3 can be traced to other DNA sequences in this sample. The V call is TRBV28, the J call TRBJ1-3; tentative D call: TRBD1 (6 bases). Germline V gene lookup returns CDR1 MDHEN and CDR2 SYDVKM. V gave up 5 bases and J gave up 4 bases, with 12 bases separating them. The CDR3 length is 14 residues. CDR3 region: CASSKTGTGNTIYF. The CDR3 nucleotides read TGTGCCAGCAGTAAAACAGGGACCGGAAACACCATATATTTT. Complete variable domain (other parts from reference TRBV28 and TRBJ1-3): DVKVTQSSRYLVKRTGEKVFLECVQDMDHENMFWYRQDPGLGLRLIYFSYDVKMKEKGDIPEGYSVSREKKERFSLILESASTNQTSMYLCASSKTGTGNTIYFGEGSWLTVV.

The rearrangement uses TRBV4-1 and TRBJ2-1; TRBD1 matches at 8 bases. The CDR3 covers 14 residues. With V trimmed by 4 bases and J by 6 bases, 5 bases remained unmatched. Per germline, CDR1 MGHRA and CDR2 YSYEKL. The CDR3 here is CASSPLGQGNEQFF. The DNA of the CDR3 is TGCGCCAGCAGCCCCCTAGGACAGGGCAATGAGCAGTTCTTC.

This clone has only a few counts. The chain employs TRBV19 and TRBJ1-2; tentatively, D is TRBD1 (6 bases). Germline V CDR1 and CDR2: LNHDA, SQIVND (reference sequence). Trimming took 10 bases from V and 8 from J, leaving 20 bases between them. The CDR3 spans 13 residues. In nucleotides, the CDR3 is TGTGCCACCGTATACAGGGTCACAGGCGGCTACACCTTC. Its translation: CATVYRVTGGYTF.

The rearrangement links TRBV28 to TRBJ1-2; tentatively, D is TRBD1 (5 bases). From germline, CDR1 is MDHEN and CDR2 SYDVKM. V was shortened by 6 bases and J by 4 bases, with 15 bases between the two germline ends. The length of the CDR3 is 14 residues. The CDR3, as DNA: TGTGCCAGCAGACCCCAGGGAATGGGCTATGGCTACACCTTC. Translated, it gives CASRPQGMGYGYTF.

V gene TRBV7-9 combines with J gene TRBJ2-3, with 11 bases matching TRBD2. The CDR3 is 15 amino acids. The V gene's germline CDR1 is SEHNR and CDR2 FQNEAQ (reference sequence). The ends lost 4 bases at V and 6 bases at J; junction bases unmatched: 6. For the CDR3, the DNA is TGTGCCAGCAGCTCCGTACTAGCGGGAGATGATACGCAGTATTTT. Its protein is CASSSVLAGDDTQYF.

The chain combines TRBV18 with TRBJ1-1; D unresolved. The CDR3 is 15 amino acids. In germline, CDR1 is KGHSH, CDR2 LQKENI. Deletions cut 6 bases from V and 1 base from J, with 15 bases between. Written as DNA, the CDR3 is TGTGCCAGCTCCCAATTTGGACGGGCGAACACTGAAGCTTTCTTT. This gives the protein CASSQFGRANTEAFF.

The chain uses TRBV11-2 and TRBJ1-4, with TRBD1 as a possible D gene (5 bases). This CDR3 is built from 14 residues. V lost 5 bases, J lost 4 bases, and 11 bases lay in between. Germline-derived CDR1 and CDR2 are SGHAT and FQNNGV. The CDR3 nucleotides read TGTGCCAGCAGCCTGACAGAAATTAATGAAAAACTGTTTTTT. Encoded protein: CASSLTEINEKLFF.

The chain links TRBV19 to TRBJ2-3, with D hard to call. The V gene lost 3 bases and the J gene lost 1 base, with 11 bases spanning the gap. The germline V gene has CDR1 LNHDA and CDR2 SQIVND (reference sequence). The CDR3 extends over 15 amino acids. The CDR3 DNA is TGTGCCAGTAGTATTAACCAGCGCCGCACAGATACGCAGTATTTT. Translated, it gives CASSINQRRTDTQYF.

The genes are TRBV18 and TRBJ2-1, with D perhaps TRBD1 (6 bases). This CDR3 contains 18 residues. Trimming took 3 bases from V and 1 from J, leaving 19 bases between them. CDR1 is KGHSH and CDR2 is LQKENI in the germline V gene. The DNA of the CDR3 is TGTGCCAGCTCACCCGAAAATAGGGGGTGGGGATCCTACAATGAGCAGTTCTTC. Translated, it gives CASSPENRGWGSYNEQFF.

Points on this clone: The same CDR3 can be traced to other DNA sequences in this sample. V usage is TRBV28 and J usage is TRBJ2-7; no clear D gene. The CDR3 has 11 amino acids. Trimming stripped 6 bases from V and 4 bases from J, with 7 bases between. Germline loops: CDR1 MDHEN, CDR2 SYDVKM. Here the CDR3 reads CASSTSYEQYF. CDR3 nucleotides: TGTGCCAGCAGCACTTCATACGAGCAGTACTTC.

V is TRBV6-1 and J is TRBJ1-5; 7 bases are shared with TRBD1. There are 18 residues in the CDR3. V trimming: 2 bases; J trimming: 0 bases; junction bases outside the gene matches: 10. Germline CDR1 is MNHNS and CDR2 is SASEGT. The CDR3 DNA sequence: TGTGCCAGCAGTGAATACTATACAGGGGTGGTTAGCAATCAGCCCCAGCATTTT. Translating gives CASSEYYTGVVSNQPQHF.

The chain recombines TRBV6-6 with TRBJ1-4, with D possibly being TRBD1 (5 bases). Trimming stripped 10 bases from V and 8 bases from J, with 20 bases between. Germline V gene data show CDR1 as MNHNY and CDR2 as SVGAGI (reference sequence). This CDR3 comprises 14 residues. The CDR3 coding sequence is TGTGCCACCAGCATGGCAGGGCCTTTGGAAAAACTGTTTTTT. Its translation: CATSMAGPLEKLFF.